This TCR beta chain emerged from a study of CD8 T cells in ankylosing spondylitis. Overall study results and limits: The study identified a TCR beta motif of roughly eight highly homologous variants that appeared characteristic of ankylosing spondylitis blood. Clones tied to disease were said to be significantly enriched in matched ankylosing spondylitis synovial fluid.

By quantitative 5'-RACE with molecular barcodes, the TCR beta libraries were made. TCRdb processed the 5' RACE reads anew with MiXCR; each CDR3 protein has one entry. Of a few hundred thousand distinct CDR3 sequences in the sample, approximately 20% were seen once. This clonotype appeared a few times. Its antigen is unidentified. CDR1 is MNHNY, CDR2 SVGAGI, per germline (reference sequence). This CDR3 contains 13 residues. V lost 2 bases, J lost 7 bases, and 8 bases lay in between. The clonotype comes from a male donor with ankylosing spondylitis. The chain employs TRBV6-6 and TRBJ1-4; D remains ambiguous. The sample taken for sequencing was blood, either unsorted or a sorted T cell fraction (not recorded which). In DNA, the CDR3 is TGTGCCAGCAGTTACCACCCCGCTGAAAAACTGTTTTTT. Translation gives CASSYHPAEKLFF.